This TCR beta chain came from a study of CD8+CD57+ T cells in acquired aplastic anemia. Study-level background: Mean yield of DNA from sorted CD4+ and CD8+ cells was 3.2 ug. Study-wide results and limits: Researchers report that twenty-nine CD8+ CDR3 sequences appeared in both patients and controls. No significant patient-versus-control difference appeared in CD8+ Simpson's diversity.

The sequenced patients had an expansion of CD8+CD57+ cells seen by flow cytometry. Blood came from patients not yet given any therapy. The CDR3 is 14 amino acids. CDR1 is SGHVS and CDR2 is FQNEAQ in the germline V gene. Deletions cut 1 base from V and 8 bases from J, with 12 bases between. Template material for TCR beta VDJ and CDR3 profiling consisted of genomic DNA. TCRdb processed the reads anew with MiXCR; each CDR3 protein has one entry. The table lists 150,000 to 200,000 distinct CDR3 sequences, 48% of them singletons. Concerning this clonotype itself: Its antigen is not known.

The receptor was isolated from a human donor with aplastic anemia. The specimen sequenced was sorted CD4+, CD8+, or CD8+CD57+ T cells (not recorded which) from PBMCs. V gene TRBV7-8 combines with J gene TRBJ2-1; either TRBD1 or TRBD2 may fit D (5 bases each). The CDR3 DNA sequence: TGTGCCAGCAGCTTAGGGGGGATGAGGTATGAGCAGTTCTTC. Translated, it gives CASSLGGMRYEQFF.